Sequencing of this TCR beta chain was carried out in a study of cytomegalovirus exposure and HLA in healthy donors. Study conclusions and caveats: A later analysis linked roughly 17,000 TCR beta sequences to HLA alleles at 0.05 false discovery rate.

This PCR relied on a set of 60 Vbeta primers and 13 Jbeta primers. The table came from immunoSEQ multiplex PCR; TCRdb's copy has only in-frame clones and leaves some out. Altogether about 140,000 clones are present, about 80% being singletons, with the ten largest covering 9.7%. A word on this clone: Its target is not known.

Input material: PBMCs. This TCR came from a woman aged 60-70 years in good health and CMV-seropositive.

The CDR3 nucleotides are TGTGCCAGCAGCTTGGCCAGGGCAGGGAATGAAAAACTGTTTTTT. Translating it yields CASSLARAGNEKLFF. The gene calls are TRBV5-6 and TRBJ1-4; a weak D match, TRBD1 (5 bases). This CDR3 is built from 15 residues. The germline V gene encodes CDR1 SGHDT and CDR2 YYEEEE. Trimming took 0 bases from V and 5 from J, leaving 11 bases between them.